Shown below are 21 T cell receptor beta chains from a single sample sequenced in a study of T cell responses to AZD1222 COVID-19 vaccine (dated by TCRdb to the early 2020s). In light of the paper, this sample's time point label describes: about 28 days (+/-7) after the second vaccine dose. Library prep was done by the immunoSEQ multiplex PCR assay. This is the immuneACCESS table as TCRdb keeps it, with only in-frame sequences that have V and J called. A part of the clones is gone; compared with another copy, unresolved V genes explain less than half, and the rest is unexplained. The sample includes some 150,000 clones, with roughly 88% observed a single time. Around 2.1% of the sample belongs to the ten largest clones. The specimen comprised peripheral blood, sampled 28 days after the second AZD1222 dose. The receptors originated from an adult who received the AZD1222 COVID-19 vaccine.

CDR3 sequence: CASSSRSGKNTEAFF. CDR3 sequence (DNA): TGTGCCAGCAGTTCTAGGTCAGGGAAGAACACTGAAGCTTTCTTT. The chain combines TRBV6-5 with TRBJ1-1, with D tentatively TRBD1 (5 bases). This CDR3 has 15 amino acids. V lost 4 bases to trimming and J lost 1 base, with 13 bases between them. The V gene's germline CDR1 is MNHEY and CDR2 SVGAGI.

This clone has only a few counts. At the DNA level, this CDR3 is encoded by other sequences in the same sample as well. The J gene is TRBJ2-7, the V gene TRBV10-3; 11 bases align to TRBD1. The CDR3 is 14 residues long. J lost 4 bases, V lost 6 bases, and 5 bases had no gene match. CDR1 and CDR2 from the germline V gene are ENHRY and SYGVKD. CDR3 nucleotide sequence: TGTGCCATCAGCGAAGGACAGGGGGCTTACGAGCAGTACTTC. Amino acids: CAISEGQGAYEQYF.

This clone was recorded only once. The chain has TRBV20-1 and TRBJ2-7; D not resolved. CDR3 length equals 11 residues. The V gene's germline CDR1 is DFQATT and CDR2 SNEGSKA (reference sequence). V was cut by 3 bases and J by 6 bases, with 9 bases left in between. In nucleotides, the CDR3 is TGCAGTGCTAGTAGGTCGGGCGAGCAGTACTTC. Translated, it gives CSASRSGEQYF.

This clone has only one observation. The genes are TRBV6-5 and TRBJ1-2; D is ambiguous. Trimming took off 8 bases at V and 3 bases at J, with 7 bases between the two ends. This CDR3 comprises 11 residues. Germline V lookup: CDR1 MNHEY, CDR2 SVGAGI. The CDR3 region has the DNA TGTGCCAGCTATTGGGACTATGGCTACACCTTC. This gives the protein CASYWDYGYTF.

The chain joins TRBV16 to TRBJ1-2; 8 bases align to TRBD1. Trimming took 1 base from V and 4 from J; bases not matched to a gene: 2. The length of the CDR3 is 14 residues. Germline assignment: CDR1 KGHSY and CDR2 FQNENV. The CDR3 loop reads CASSQWTGLYGYTF. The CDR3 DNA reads TGTGCCAGCAGCCAATGGACAGGGCTCTATGGCTACACCTTC.

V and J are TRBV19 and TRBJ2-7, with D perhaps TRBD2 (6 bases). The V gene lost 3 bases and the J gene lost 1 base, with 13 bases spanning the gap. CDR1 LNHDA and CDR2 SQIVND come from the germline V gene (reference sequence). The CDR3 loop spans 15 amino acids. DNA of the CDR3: TGTGCCAGTAGTATGGCAGGGCGGGGTTCCTACGAGCAGTACTTC. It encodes CASSMAGRGSYEQYF.

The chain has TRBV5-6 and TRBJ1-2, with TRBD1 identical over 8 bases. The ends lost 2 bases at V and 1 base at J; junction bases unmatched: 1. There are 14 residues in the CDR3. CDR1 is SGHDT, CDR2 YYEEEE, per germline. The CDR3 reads CASSLQGVNYGYTF. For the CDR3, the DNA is TGTGCCAGCAGCTTACAGGGGGTTAACTATGGCTACACCTTC.

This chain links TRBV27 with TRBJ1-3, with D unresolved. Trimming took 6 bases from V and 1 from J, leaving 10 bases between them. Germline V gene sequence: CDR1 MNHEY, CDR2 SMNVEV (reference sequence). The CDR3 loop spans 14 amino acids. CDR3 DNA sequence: TGTGCCAGCAGCCCGGTGTGGTCTGGAAACACCATATATTTT. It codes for CASSPVWSGNTIYF.

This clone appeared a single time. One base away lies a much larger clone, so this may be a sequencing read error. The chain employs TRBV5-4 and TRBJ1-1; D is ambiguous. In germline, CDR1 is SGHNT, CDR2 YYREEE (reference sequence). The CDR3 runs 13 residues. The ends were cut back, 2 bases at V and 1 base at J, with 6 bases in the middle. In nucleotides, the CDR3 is TGTGCCAGCAGCTTTACCGAGAACACTGAAGCTTTCTTT. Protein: CASSFTENTEAFF.

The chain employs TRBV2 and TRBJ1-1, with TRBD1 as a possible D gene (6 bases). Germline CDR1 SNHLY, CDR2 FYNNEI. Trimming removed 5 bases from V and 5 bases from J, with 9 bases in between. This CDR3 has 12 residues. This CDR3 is CASSSQGTEAFF. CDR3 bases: TGTGCCAGCAGTTCCCAGGGGACTGAAGCTTTCTTT.

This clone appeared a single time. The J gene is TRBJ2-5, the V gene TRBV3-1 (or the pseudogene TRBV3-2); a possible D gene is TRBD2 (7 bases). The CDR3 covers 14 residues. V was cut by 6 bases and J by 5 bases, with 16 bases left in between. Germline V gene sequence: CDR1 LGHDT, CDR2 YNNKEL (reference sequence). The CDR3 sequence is CASSQTGGRETQYF. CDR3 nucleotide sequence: TGTGCCAGCAGTCAGACGGGGGGCAGGGAGACCCAGTACTTC.

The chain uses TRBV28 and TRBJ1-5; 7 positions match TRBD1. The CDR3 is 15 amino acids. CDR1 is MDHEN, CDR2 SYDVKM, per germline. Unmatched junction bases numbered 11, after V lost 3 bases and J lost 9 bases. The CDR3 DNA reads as TGTGCCAGCAGTTTTGGGGGAGGGGGCCAAGGGCCCCAGCATTTT. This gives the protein CASSFGGGGQGPQHF.

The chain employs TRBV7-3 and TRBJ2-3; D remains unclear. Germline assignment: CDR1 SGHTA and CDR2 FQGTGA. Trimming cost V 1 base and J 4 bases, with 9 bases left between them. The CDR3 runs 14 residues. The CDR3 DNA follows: TGTGCCAGCAGCTTAATTGGGCCTGCAGATACGCAGTATTTT. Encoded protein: CASSLIGPADTQYF.

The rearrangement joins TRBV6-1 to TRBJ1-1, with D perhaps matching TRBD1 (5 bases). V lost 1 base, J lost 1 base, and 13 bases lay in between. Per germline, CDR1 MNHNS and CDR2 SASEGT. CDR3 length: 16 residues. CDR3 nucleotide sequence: TGTGCCAGCAGTGAAGAGGCAGGGCGGTCGAACACTGAAGCTTTCTTT. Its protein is CASSEEAGRSNTEAFF.

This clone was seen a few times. The CDR3 DNA follows: TGTGCCAGCAGTTATCCCCTCCCCGTCGGGGACGAGCAGTACTTC. It is translated as CASSYPLPVGDEQYF. V and J are TRBV6-6 and TRBJ2-7; possibly TRBD2 for D (5 bases). The CDR3 spans 15 residues. Germline CDR1 is MNHNY and CDR2 is SVGAGI (reference sequence). The V gene lost 3 bases and the J gene lost 5 bases, with 17 bases spanning the gap.

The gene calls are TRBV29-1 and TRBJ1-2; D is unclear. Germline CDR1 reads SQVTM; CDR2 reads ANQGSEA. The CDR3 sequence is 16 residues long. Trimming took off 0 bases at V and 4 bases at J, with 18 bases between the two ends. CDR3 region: CSVEDGLVPNSYGYTF. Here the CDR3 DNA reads TGCAGCGTTGAAGACGGTTTGGTACCAAACTCCTATGGCTACACCTTC.

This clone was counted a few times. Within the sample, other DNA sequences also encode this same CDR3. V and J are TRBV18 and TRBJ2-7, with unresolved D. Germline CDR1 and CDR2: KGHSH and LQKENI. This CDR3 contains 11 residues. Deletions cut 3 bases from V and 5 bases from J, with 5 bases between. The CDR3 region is CASSPGDEQYF. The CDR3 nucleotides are TGTGCCAGCTCACCCGGAGACGAGCAGTACTTC.

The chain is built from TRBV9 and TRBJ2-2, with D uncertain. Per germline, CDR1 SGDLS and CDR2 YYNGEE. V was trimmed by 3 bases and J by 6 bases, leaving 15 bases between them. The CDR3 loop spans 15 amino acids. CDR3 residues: CASSADDELAGELFF. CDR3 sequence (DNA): TGTGCCAGCAGCGCCGACGACGAGCTTGCCGGGGAGCTGTTTTTT.

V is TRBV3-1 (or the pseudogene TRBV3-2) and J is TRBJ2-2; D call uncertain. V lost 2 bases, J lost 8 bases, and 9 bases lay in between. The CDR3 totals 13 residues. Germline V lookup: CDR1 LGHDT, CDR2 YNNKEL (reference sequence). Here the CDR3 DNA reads TGTGCCAGCAGCCAATGGTATCTGGGGGAGCTGTTTTTT. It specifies CASSQWYLGELFF.

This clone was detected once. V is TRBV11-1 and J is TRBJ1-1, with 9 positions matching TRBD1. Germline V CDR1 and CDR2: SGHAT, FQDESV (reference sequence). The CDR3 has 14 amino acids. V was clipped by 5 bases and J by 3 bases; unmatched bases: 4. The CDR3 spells CASSLQGAYTEAFF. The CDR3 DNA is TGTGCCAGCAGCCTACAGGGGGCGTACACTGAAGCTTTCTTT.

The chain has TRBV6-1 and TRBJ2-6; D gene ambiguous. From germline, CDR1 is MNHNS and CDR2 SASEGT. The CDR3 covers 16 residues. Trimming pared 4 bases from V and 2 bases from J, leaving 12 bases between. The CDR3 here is CASSVGFVTGANVLTF. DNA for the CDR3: TGTGCCAGCAGTGTTGGGTTCGTAACTGGGGCCAACGTCCTGACTTTC.